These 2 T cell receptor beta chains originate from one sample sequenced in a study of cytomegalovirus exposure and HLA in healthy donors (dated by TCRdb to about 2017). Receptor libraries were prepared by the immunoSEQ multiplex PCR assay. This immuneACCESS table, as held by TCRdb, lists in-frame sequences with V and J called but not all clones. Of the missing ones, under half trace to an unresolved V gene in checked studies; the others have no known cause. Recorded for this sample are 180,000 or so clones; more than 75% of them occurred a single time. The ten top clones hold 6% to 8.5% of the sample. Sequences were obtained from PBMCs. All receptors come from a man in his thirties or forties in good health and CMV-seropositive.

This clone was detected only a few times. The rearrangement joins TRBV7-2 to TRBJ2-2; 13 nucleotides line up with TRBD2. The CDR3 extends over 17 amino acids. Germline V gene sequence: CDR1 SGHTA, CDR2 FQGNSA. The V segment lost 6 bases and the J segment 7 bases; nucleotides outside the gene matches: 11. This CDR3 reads CASRSTGTSGIHGELFF. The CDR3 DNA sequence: TGTGCCAGCAGGTCCACCGGGACTAGCGGGATCCACGGGGAGCTGTTTTTT.

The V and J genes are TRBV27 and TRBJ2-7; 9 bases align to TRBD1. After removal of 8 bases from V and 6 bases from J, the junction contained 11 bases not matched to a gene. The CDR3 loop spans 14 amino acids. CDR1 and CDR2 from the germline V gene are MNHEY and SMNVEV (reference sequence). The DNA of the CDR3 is TGTGCCAGCTCAGGAGGGACAGGGAATGTCGAGCAGTACTTC. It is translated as CASSGGTGNVEQYF.